Sequencing of this TCR beta chain was carried out in a study of blood T cell repertoires in COVID-19. About the research overall: Samples representing acute and convalescent COVID-19 were sourced from the United States, Italy and Spain.

Source study methods: Estimation of nucleated cell counts was performed using reference gene primer amplification. Sequencing used immunoSEQ multiplex PCR; TCRdb keeps in-frame clones, though not all of them. V and J calls and clone size are those listed in that table; D and trimming were worked out from the DNA. This table has 60,000 to 65,000 clones, around 80% appearing once. The ends were cut back, 1 base at V and 5 bases at J, with 6 bases in the middle. CDR3 length: 13 amino acids. One Seattle source followed patients from active infection through their disease course. The clonotype was recovered from a man in his sixties with COVID-19, enrolled during active disease. This sequence joins TRBV12-3 or TRBV12-4 and TRBJ2-1; no definite D call. The sequenced sample was peripheral blood. This chain's CDR3 is CASSLVADNEQFF. CDR3 nucleotides: TGTGCCAGCAGTTTAGTCGCAGACAATGAGCAGTTCTTC.